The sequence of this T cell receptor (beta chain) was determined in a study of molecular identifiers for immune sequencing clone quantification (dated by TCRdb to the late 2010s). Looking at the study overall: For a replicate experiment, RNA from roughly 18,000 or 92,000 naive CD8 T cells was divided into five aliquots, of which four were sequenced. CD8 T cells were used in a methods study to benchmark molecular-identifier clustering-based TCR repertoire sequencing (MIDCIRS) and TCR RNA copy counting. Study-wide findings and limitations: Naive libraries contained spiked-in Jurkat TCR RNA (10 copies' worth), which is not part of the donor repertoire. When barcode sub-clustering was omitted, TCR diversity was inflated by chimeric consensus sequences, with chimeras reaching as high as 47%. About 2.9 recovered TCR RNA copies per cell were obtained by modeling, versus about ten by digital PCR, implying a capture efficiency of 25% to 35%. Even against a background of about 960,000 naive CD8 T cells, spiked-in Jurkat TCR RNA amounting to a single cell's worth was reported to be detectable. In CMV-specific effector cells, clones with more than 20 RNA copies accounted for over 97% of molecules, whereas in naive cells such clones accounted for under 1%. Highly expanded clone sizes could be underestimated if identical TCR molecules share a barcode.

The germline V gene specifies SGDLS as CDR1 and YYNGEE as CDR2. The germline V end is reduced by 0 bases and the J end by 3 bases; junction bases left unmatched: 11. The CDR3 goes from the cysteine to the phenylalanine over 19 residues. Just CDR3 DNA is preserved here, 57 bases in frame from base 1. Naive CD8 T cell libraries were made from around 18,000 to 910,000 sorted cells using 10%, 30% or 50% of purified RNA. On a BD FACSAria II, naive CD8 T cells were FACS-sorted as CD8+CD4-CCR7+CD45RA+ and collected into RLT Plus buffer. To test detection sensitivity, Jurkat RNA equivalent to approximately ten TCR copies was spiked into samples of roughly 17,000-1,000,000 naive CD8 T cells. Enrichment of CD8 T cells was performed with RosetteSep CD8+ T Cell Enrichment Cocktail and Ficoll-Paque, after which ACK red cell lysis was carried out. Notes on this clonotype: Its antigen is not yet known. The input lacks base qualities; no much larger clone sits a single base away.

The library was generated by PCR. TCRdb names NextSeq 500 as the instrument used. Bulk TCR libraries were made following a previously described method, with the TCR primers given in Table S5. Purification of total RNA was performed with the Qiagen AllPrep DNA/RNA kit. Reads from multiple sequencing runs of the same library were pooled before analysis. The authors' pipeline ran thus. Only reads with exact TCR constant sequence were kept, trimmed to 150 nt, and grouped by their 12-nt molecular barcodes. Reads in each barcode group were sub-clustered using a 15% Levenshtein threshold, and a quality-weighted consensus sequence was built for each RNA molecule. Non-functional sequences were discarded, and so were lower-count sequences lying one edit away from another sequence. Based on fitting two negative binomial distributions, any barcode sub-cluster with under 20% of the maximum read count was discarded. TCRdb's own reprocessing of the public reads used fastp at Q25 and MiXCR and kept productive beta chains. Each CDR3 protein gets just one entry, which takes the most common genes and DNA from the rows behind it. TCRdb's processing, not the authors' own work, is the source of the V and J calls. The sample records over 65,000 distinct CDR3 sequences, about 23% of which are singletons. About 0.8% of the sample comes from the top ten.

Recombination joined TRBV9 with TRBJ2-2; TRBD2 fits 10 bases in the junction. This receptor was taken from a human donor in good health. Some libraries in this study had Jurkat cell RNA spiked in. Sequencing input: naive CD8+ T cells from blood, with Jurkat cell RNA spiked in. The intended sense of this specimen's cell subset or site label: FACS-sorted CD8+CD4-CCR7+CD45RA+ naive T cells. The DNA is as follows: TGTGCCAGCAGCGTAGCTTTCCTAGCGGGAGTATACGACACCGGGGAGCTGTTTTTT. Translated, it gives CASSVAFLAGVYDTGELFF.